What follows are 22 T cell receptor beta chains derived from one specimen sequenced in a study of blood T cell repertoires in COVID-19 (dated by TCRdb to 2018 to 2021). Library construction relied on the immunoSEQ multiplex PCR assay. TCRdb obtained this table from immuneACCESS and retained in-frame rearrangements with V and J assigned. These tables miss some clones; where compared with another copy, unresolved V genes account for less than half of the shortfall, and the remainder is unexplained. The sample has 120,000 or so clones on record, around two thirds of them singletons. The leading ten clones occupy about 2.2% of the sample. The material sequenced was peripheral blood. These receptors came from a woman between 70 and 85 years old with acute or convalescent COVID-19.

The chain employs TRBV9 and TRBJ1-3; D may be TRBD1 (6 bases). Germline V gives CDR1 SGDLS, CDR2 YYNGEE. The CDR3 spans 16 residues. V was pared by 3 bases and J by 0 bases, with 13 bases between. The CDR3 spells CASSARGGPSGNTIYF. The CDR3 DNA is TGTGCCAGCAGCGCCCGGGGGGGGCCCTCTGGAAACACCATATATTTT.

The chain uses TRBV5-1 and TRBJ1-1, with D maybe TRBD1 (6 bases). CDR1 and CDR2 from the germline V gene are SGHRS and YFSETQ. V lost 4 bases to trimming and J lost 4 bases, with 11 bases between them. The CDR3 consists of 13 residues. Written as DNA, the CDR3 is TGCGCCAGCAGCAAAGGGGGTGGCACTGAAGCTTTCTTT. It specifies CASSKGGGTEAFF.

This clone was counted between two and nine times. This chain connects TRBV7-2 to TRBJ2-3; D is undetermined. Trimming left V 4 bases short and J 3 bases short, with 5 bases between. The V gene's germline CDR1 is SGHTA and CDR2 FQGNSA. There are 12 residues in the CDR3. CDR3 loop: CASSSPTDTQYF. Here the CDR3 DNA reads TGTGCCAGCAGCTCCCCTACAGATACGCAGTATTTT.

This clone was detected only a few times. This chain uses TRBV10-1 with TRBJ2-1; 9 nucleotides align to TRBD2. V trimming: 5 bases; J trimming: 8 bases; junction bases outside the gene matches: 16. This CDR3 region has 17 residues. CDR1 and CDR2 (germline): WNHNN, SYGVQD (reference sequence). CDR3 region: CASSTRPYSGGFYEQFF. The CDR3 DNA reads TGCGCCAGCAGTACCCGTCCGTATAGCGGGGGTTTCTATGAGCAGTTCTTC.

The CDR3: CASSQDSGQFSNQPQHF. DNA of the CDR3: TGCGCCAGCAGCCAAGATTCGGGACAGTTTAGCAATCAGCCCCAGCATTTT. The J gene is TRBJ1-5, the V gene TRBV4-1, with 7 nucleotides matching TRBD1. V lost 0 bases, J lost 0 bases, and 5 bases stayed unmatched. There are 17 residues in the CDR3. Germline-derived CDR1 and CDR2 are MGHRA and YSYEKL.

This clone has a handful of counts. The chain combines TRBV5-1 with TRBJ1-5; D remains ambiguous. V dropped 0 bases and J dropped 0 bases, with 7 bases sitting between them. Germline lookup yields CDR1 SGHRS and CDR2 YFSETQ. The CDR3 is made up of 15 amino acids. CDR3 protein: CASSLDGNSNQPQHF. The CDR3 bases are TGCGCCAGCAGCTTGGACGGGAATAGCAATCAGCCCCAGCATTTT.

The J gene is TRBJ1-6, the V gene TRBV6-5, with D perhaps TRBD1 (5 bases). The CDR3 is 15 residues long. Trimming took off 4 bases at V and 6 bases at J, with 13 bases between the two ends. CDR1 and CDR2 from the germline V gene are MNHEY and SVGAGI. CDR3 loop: CASSSHWRGNSPLHF. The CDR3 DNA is TGTGCCAGCAGTTCACACTGGAGGGGTAATTCACCCCTCCACTTT.

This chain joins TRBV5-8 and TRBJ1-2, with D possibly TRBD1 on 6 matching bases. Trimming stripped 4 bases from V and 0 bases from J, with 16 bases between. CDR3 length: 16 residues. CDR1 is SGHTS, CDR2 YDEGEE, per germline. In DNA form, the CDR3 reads TGTGCCAGCAGCCCGATCGACAGGACAGCTAACTATGGCTACACCTTC. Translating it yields CASSPIDRTANYGYTF.

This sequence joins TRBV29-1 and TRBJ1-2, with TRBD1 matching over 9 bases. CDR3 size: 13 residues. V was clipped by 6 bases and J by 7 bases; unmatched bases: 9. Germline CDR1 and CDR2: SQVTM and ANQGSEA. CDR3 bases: TGCAGCGTCGACGCCACAGGGGGCGCTGGCTACACCTTC. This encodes CSVDATGGAGYTF. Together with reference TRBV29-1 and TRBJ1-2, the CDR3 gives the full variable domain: SAVISQKPSRDICQRGTSLTIQCQVDSQVTMMFWYRQQPGQSLTLIATANQGSEATYESGFVIDKFPISRPNLTFSTLTVSNMSPEDSSIYLCSVDATGGAGYTFGSGTRLTVV.

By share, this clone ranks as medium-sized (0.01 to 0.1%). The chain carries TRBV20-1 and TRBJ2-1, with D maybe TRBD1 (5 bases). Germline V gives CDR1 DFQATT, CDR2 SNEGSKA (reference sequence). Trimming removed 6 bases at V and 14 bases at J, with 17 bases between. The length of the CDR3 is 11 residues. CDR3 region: CSARFGARKFF. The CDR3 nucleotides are TGCAGTGCACGCTTTGGGGCTCGAAAGTTCTTC.

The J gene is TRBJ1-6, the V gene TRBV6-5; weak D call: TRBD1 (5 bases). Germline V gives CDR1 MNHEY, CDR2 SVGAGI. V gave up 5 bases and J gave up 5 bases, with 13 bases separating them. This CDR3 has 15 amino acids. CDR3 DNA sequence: TGTGCCAGCAGTCGACAGAAAATAGATAATTCACCCCTCCACTTT. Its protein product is CASSRQKIDNSPLHF.

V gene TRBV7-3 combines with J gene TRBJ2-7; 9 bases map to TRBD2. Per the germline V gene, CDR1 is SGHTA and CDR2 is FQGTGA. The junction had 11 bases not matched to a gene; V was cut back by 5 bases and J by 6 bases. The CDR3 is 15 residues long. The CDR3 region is CASSPGREGGGEQYF. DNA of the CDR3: TGTGCCAGCAGCCCGGGGCGGGAGGGCGGAGGCGAGCAGTACTTC.

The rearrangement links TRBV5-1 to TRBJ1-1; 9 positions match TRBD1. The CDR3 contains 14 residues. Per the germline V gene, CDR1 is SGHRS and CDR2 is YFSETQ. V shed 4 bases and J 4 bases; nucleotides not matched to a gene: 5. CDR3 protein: CASSIQGARTEAFF. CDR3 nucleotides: TGCGCCAGCAGCATACAGGGGGCGCGCACTGAAGCTTTCTTT.

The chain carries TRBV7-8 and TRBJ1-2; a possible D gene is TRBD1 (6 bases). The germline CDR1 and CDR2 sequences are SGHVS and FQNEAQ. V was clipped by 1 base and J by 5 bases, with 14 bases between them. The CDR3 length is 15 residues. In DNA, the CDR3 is TGTGCCAGCAGCTTAGATACCCGGACAGCTTATGGCTACACCTTC. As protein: CASSLDTRTAYGYTF.

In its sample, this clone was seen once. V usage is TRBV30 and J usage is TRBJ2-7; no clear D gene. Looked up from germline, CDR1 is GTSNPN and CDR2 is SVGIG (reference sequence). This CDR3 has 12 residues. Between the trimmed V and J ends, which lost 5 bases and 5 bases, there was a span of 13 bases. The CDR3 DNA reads TGTGCCTGGGGCCAGACCAGGAACGAGCAGTACTTC. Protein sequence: CAWGQTRNEQYF.

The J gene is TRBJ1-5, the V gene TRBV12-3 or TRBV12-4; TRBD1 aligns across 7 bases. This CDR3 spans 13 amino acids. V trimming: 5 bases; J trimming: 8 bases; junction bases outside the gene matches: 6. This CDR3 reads CASSILQGKPQHF. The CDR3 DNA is TGTGCCAGCAGTATCCTACAGGGGAAGCCCCAGCATTTT.

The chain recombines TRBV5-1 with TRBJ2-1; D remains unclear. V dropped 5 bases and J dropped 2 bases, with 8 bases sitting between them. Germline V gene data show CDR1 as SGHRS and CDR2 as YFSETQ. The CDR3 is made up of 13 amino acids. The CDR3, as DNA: TGCGCCAGCAGGAGTAACGCCTACAATGAGCAGTTCTTC. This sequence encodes CASRSNAYNEQFF.

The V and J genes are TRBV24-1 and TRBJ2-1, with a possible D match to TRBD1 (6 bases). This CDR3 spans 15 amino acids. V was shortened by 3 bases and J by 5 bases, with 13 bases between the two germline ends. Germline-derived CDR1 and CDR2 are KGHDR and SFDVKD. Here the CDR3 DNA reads TGTGCCACCAGTGATCCGTCACAGGGTAACAATGAGCAGTTCTTC. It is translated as CATSDPSQGNNEQFF.

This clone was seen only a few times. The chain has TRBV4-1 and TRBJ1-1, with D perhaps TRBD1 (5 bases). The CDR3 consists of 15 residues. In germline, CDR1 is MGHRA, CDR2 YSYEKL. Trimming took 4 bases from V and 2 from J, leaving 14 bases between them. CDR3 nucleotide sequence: TGCGCCAGCAGCCCTAGAGGCCAGGGTAACACTGAAGCTTTCTTT. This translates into CASSPRGQGNTEAFF.

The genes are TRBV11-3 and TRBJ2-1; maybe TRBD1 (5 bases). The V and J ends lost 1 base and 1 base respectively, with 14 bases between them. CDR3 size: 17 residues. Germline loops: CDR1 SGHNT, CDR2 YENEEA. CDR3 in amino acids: CASSLVKGFGSYNEQFF. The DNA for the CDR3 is TGTGCCAGCAGCTTAGTGAAGGGGTTTGGTTCCTACAATGAGCAGTTCTTC.

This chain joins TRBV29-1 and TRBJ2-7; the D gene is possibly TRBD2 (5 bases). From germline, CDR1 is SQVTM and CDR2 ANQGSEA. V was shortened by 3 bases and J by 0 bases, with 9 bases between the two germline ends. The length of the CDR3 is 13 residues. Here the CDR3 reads CSVEAGGSYEQYF. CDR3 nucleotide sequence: TGCAGCGTTGAGGCCGGAGGCTCCTACGAGCAGTACTTC.

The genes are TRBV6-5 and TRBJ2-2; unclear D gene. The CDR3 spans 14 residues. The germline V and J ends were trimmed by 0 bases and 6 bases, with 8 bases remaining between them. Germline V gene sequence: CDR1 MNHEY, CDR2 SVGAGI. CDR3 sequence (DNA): TGTGCCAGCAGTTACTCGAATCAGGCCGGGGAGCTGTTTTTT. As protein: CASSYSNQAGELFF.